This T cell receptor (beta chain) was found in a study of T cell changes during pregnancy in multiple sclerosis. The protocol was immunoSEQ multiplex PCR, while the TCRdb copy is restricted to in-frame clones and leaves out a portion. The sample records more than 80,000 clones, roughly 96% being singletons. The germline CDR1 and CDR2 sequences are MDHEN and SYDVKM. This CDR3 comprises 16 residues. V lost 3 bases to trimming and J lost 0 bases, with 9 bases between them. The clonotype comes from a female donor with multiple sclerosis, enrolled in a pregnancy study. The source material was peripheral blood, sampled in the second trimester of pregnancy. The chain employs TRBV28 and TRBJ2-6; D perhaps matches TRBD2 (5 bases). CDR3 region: CASSLTTISGANVLTF. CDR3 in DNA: TGTGCCAGCAGTTTGACTACAATCTCTGGGGCCAACGTCCTGACTTTC.